This paragraph covers one T cell receptor beta chain sequence. This specimen includes other DNA sequences encoding the same CDR3. The data were taken from a study of blood T cell repertoires in COVID-19. As for the study in general: T cells, B-cell-depleted T cells, or PBMCs supplied cDNA or gDNA.

In the original workflow: Amplified reference gene primers provided the basis for estimating nucleated cell counts. Sequencing was performed with immunoSEQ multiplex PCR; in TCRdb, only in-frame clones are kept and a portion is missing. V, J and clone size were drawn from that table, and D and trimming were deduced from the DNA. Of around 220,000 clones in the sample, over 80% were seen once. Sequencing was done on a sample of peripheral blood. This clonotype was sampled from a human donor in a cohort sampled during active COVID-19.

CDR3 sequence (DNA): TGTGCCAGCAGCCTCTCTGGAAACACCATATATTTT. It translates to CASSLSGNTIYF. V gene TRBV7-9 combines with J gene TRBJ1-3; D unclear. Germline CDR1 SEHNR, CDR2 FQNEAQ (reference sequence). V lost 5 bases and J lost 0, with 2 bases in between. This CDR3 has 12 amino acids.